These 6 T cell receptor beta chains were all obtained from the same sample, sequenced in a study of blood T cell repertoires in COVID-19. TCRdb's table, derived via immunoSEQ multiplex PCR, lists solely in-frame clones and lacks some. Of 200,000 to 250,000 clones in the sample, approximately 80% were seen once. Material for sequencing was peripheral blood. The receptors come from a woman aged 80 or older with active or convalescent COVID-19.

The chain carries TRBV5-8 and TRBJ2-2; TRBD2 agrees at 8 bases. The germline gives CDR1 SGHTS, CDR2 YDEGEE. The trim removed 2 bases at V and 5 bases at J, leaving 11 bases unmatched. The CDR3 contains 17 residues. CDR3 nucleotides: TGTGCCAGCAGCTTTACCCGGGAGGGCCTTCGTACCGGGGAGCTGTTTTTT. The encoded protein is CASSFTREGLRTGELFF.

The chain has TRBV4-3 and TRBJ2-1; 9 positions match TRBD2. This CDR3 comprises 13 residues. Germline CDR1 and CDR2: LGHNA and YSLEER. V dropped 8 bases and J dropped 3; count of bases not matched to a gene: 2. The CDR3 bases are TGCGCCAGCGCTAGCGGGGACTACAATGAGCAGTTCTTC. Translation gives CASASGDYNEQFF.

The rearrangement links TRBV18 to TRBJ1-4; a possible D gene is TRBD1 (5 bases). Trimming pared 3 bases from V and 6 bases from J, leaving 11 bases between. Per germline, CDR1 KGHSH and CDR2 LQKENI. This CDR3 spans 14 amino acids. The CDR3 DNA reads as TGTGCCAGCTCACCCACTACAGGTGATGAAAAACTGTTTTTT. Translation: CASSPTTGDEKLFF.

The genes are TRBV7-3 and TRBJ2-1; 11 bases are shared with TRBD2. J gave up 6 bases and V 2 bases, and 6 bases lay outside the gene matches. The CDR3 covers 16 residues. Germline lookup yields CDR1 SGHTA and CDR2 FQGTGA. CDR3 coding DNA: TGTGCCAGCAGCTTATATGGGACTAGCGGCTCCAATGAGCAGTTCTTC. Protein sequence: CASSLYGTSGSNEQFF. Full variable domain (rest looked up from reference TRBV7-3 and TRBJ2-1): GAGVSQTPSNKVTEKGKYVELRCDPISGHTALYWYRQSLGQGPEFLIYFQGTGAADDSGLPNDRFFAVRPEGSVSTLKIQRTERGDSAVYLCASSLYGTSGSNEQFFGPGTRLTVL.

The J gene is TRBJ2-1, the V gene TRBV5-5, with D perhaps TRBD2 (5 bases). The V end lost 5 bases, the J end lost 4 bases, and 13 bases lay between the germline ends. The CDR3 spans 14 residues. Germline V CDR1 and CDR2: SGHKS, YYEKEE (reference sequence). CDR3 in amino acids: CASSYGLDYNEQFF. CDR3 bases: TGTGCCAGCAGTTACGGACTGGATTACAATGAGCAGTTCTTC.

The chain joins TRBV12-3 or TRBV12-4 to TRBJ2-5; TRBD2 aligns across 8 bases. With V trimmed by 3 bases and J by 4 bases, 1 base remained unmatched. This CDR3 region has 13 residues. The DNA for the CDR3 is TGTGCCAGCAGTTTTCTAGCGGGAGAGACCCAGTACTTC. Protein: CASSFLAGETQYF.